This TCR beta chain originates from a study of T cell changes during pregnancy in multiple sclerosis. V was clipped by 7 bases and J by 4 bases; unmatched bases: 7. Germline CDR1 reads SGHTA; CDR2 reads FQGNSA. The CDR3 runs to 14 residues. Clones were sequenced by immunoSEQ multiplex PCR, and TCRdb holds only the in-frame ones, with some missing. The data hold around 60,000 clones, with just under 95% observed a single time. This sequence originates from a female donor with multiple sclerosis, enrolled in a pregnancy study. The gene calls are TRBV7-2 and TRBJ2-3; TRBD2 matches at 8 bases. The sequencing here drew on peripheral blood, taken in the second trimester of pregnancy. Written as DNA, the CDR3 is TGTGCCAGCACCCCGGGACTAGTCGCAGATACGCAGTATTTT. Protein: CASTPGLVADTQYF.